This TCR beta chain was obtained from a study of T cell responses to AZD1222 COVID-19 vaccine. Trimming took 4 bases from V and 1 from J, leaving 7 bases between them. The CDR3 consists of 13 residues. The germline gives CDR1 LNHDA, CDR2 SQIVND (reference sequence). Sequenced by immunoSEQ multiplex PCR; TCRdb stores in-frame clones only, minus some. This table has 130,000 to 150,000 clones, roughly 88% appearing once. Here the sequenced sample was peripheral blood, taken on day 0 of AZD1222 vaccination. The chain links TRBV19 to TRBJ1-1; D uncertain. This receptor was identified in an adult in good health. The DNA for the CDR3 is TGTGCCAGTAGTAAGGTTAGGAACACTGAAGCTTTCTTT. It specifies CASSKVRNTEAFF.